This T cell receptor beta chain was sequenced for a study of T cell responses to AZD1222 COVID-19 vaccine. The repertoire was sequenced with immunoSEQ multiplex PCR; TCRdb's copy has only in-frame clones and lacks some. This sample has fewer than 100,000 clones, with around nine tenths found just once. Study-wide findings and caveats: Mostly white British, mostly female donors; authors suggested clonal diversity may be underestimated. Breadth and depth of Spike-specific TCRs rose after two AZD1222 doses. The peak T cell response came first, and repertoires were sampled only after it. Spike-wide vaccine-associated CD4 TCRs dominated at 160-218 and 743-854.

Of note for this clone: What it binds is not known.

V lost 6 bases to trimming and J lost 3 bases, with 12 bases between them. Germline CDR1 reads MDHEN; CDR2 reads SYDVKM. The CDR3 consists of 14 residues. The sample here was peripheral blood, taken on day 0 of AZD1222 vaccination. The chain joins TRBV28 to TRBJ1-5; D is uncertain. The sequence derives from an adult in good health. This chain's CDR3 is CASSPKKPNQPQHF. Written as DNA, the CDR3 is TGTGCCAGCAGCCCCAAAAAGCCCAATCAGCCCCAGCATTTT.